This is a list of T cell receptor beta chains from one sample in a study of CD8 T cells in ankylosing spondylitis. Each CDR3 protein gets one entry after TCRdb re-called the 5' RACE reads with MiXCR. The sample lists some 85,000 distinct CDR3 sequences; about 9% were seen once. Sequenced: blood, either unsorted or a sorted T cell fraction (not recorded which). Source of these receptors: a male donor with ankylosing spondylitis. CDR3s include the opening cysteine and the closing phenylalanine or tryptophan. Size values are once, few and many counts, or a class for expanded clones, and some rows have none.

>TRBV30|NA
CAWSGEGIRDSKGSTEAFF
>TRBV20-1|many
CSARTSGTQYF
>TRBV12-3/TRBV12-4|many
CASSLGGRNTEAFF
>TRBV20-1|NA
CSARDRGGEPQHF
>TRBV20-1|many
CSARGAGDTGELFF
>TRBV12-5|many
CASGRNPYGDEQFF
>TRBV5-5|few
CASSLRQGLSFTDTQYF
>TRBV10-3|many
CAISGQGPSYEQYF
>TRBV5-1|NA
CASSERTEEKLFF
>TRBV12-3/TRBV12-4|NA
CAILRWGQETQYF
>TRBV14|few
CASSQVAASEQFF
>TRBV9|few
CASSSPRGKNIQYF
>TRBV11-2|NA
CASSLGPGTGGYEQYF
>TRBV5-8|few
CASSIRQGQNEQFF
>TRBV3-1|few
CASSQGEGWGVNTEAFF
>TRBV20-1|many
CSARDELERPQSYEQYF
>TRBV7-9|few
CASGSHYEQYF
>TRBV9|NA
CASSVYSKGGGGYTF
>TRBV14|many
CASSQWLNTEAFF
>TRBV10-3|many
CAISESEGGSYNEQFF
>TRBV5-1|few
CASRPSSGSFNEQFF
>TRBV27|many
CASSFLRDSAFGYTF
>TRBV3-1|NA
CASSQATGGANYGYTF
>TRBV7-9|NA
CASSKAVAGANAGELFF
>TRBV10-3|NA
CAISEALYSGTDTQYF
>TRBV7-9|few
CASSTRTENTGELFF
>TRBV14|NA
CASSPTGAGWVSSYEQYF
>TRBV20-1|few
CSAHEIGSLGGVYTDTQYF
>TRBV27|NA
CASSPGTSGMGEQFF
>TRBV21-1|NA
CASSRTSGRIDNEQFF
>TRBV4-2|NA
CASSSLPGLRPLNEQFF
>TRBV11-2|many
CASSFTTGPTGELFF
>TRBV7-2|NA
CASSLSGGVETQYF
>TRBV7-9|few
CASSWDSRNEQFF
>TRBV30|NA
CAGEREWDTQYF
>TRBV27|many
CASSYNGYEAFF
>TRBV12-3/TRBV12-4|many
CASSPGGLNTEAFF